The 2 T cell receptor beta chains presented below share a single source sample, sequenced in a study of blood T cell repertoires in COVID-19. Sequencing was performed with immunoSEQ multiplex PCR; in TCRdb, only in-frame clones are kept and a portion is missing. The sample lists over 80,000 clones; more than 90% were seen once. Material for sequencing was peripheral blood. The origin of the receptors is a man aged 55 to 70 with acute or convalescent COVID-19.

J is TRBJ2-1 and V is TRBV12-2; the table names TRBD2, a call not compared with the DNA. TRBV12-2 is deemed a pseudogene. The CDR3 is made up of 17 amino acids. CDR3 sequence: CASRLSRRGDSYNEQFF. In DNA, the CDR3 is TGTGCAAGTCGCTTATCCCGGAGGGGTGATTCCTACAATGAGCAGTTCTTC.

The V gene is TRBV5-1, the J gene TRBJ1-4; TRBD1 is a possible D gene (6 bases). Trimming shortened V by 4 bases and J by 5 bases, and 18 bases separated the two germline ends. Germline values: CDR1 SGHRS, CDR2 YFSETQ. The CDR3 sequence is 16 residues long. This chain's CDR3 is CASSPGQGRVNEKLFF. DNA of the CDR3: TGCGCCAGCAGCCCAGGGCAGGGGAGGGTGAATGAAAAACTGTTTTTT. The full variable domain, with the rest looked up from reference TRBV5-1 and TRBJ1-4, is KAGVTQTPRYLIKTRGQQVTLSCSPISGHRSVSWYQQTPGQGLQFLFEYFSETQRNKGNFPGRFSGRQFSNSRSEMNVSTLELGDSALYLCASSPGQGRVNEKLFFGSGTQLSVL.